Given below is one T cell receptor (beta chain) in context. Its antigen is not known. The CDR3 is made up of 14 amino acids. Germline trimming cut 10 bases from V and 5 bases from J; bases unmatched to any gene: 11. Per the germline V gene, CDR1 is MNHNS and CDR2 is SASEGT. The sample comes from a study of naive and memory T cell subsets. Whole-study findings and limits: Possibly reflecting memory cells re-expressing CD45RA, a few larger clonotypes occurred in naive repertoires, especially CD8.

An equimolar mix of two oligonucleotides served as the beta constant-region primer for TRBC1 and TRBC2. Nested alpha and beta constant-region primers with the SP2 primer drove four PCR rounds on ligated cDNA. TCRdb analysed the UMI-ligation and nested PCR reads with MiXCR anew, one entry per CDR3 protein. Among some 110,000 distinct CDR3 sequences listed, roughly 15% were seen once. Sequenced sample: naive CD8+ T cells from blood. The TCR comes from a human donor in good health. The V and J genes are TRBV6-1 and TRBJ2-4, with 7 bases that match TRBD1. The CDR3: CAIDIGTAENIQYF. The DNA for the CDR3 is TGTGCCATCGACATCGGGACAGCTGAAAACATTCAGTACTTC.